One and the same sample provided the 6 T cell receptor beta chains below, sequenced in a study of T-cell memory formation after mild COVID-19. TCRdb processed the 5' RACE reads anew with MiXCR; each CDR3 protein has one entry. Among around 300,000 distinct CDR3 sequences listed, roughly an eighth were seen once. The sequenced material came from PBMCs or a T cell subset sorted from them (not recorded which). The receptors derive from a man younger than 35 who had mild COVID-19 (a few samples of this study predate the infection). Cell type and time point are not known.

The table lists this clonotype with a few counts. This chain connects TRBV28 to TRBJ2-7; D is uncertain. This CDR3 is built from 13 residues. V was pared by 4 bases and J by 0 bases, with 7 bases between. Germline lookup yields CDR1 MDHEN and CDR2 SYDVKM. The CDR3 loop is CASSSTYSYEQYV. CDR3 coding DNA: TGTGCCAGCAGTTCGACGTACTCCTACGAGCAGTACGTC.

The rearrangement links TRBV28 to TRBJ1-1; D perhaps matches TRBD1 (5 bases). CDR1 is MDHEN and CDR2 is SYDVKM in the germline V gene. The V gene lost 5 bases and the J gene lost 7 bases, with 17 bases spanning the gap. This CDR3 contains 14 residues. The CDR3 region is CASSRRTMADEAFF. CDR3 DNA sequence: TGTGCCAGCAGTCGCCGGACAATGGCTGATGAAGCTTTCTTT. The full variable domain, rest sourced from reference TRBV28 and TRBJ1-1, is DVKVTQSSRYLVKRTGEKVFLECVQDMDHENMFWYRQDPGLGLRLIYFSYDVKMKEKGDIPEGYSVSREKKERFSLILESASTNQTSMYLCASSRRTMADEAFFGQGTRLTVV.

The CDR3 nucleotides read TGTGCCAGCAGCCCAGTGACAGGGGGCTATGGCTACACCTTC. Translating it yields CASSPVTGGYGYTF. The chain employs TRBV4-2 and TRBJ1-2; the match to TRBD1 covers 9 bases. In germline, CDR1 is LGHNA, CDR2 YNFKEQ. The ends lost 4 bases at V and 4 bases at J; junction bases unmatched: 4. The length of the CDR3 is 14 residues.

This clonotype was seen at least ten times. The chain carries TRBV6-6 and TRBJ1-1; D call uncertain. The V end was cut by 8 bases, the J end by 4 bases, with 11 bases between. The CDR3 length is 12 residues. Per the germline V gene, CDR1 is MNHNY and CDR2 is SVGAGI (reference sequence). For the CDR3, the DNA is TGTGCCAGCGCCCCCCAAGGCACTGAAGCTTTCTTT. Translation gives CASAPQGTEAFF.

The chain carries TRBV7-9 and TRBJ1-6, with D perhaps TRBD1 (5 bases). V lost 5 bases to trimming and J lost 0 bases, with 11 bases between them. This CDR3 contains 16 residues. Germline assignment: CDR1 SEHNR and CDR2 FQNEAQ (reference sequence). DNA of the CDR3: TGTGCCAGCAGCGCGGGACCGAGCTCCTATAATTCACCCCTCCACTTT. Amino acid sequence: CASSAGPSSYNSPLHF.

This clonotype was detected many times. The chain links TRBV12-3 or TRBV12-4 to TRBJ1-1, with D perhaps TRBD1 (5 bases). The CDR3 sequence is 14 residues long. Trimming shortened V by 3 bases and J by 9 bases, and 17 bases separated the two germline ends. The CDR3 DNA reads TGTGCCAGCAGTTTTTTTACCCGGGGCAGCAAAGCTTTCTTT. Amino acids: CASSFFTRGSKAFF.